The 24 T cell receptor beta chains below all came from one sample that was sequenced in a study of blood T cell repertoires in COVID-19. Repertoires were generated with immunoSEQ multiplex PCR, while TCRdb's copy carries only in-frame clones and drops some. The data hold under 150,000 clones, with roughly 78% observed a single time. The material sequenced was peripheral blood. These TCRs come from a man in his 60s with acute or convalescent COVID-19.

This chain joins TRBV5-1 and TRBJ2-3; tentatively, D is TRBD1 (5 bases). Germline lookup yields CDR1 SGHRS and CDR2 YFSETQ. This CDR3 spans 14 amino acids. The V end was cut by 7 bases, the J end by 0 bases, with 12 bases between. The CDR3 here is CASDTGASTDTQYF. The CDR3, as DNA: TGCGCCAGCGACACAGGAGCAAGCACAGATACGCAGTATTTT.

This clone was counted between two and nine times. The chain carries TRBV7-2 and TRBJ1-3, with unresolved D. There are 13 residues in the CDR3. Deletions cut 4 bases from V and 6 bases from J, with 10 bases between. Germline V CDR1 and CDR2: SGHTA, FQGNSA. The CDR3 nucleotides are TGTGCCAGCAGCTCTGGACTCTTAAACACCATATATTTT. Translated: CASSSGLLNTIYF.

This clone has a single count. The J gene is TRBJ1-5, the V gene TRBV12-3 or TRBV12-4; D call uncertain. The ends were cut back, 7 bases at V and 4 bases at J, with 11 bases in the middle. There are 13 residues in the CDR3. Here the CDR3 reads CASKSGINQPQHF. In DNA form, the CDR3 reads TGTGCCAGCAAGTCAGGAATTAATCAGCCCCAGCATTTT.

This clone has only a few counts. The V call is TRBV28, the J call TRBJ1-2; the match to TRBD1 covers 9 bases. V was clipped by 6 bases and J by 4 bases; unmatched bases: 12. CDR1 and CDR2 (germline): MDHEN, SYDVKM. CDR3 length: 16 residues. The CDR3 sequence: CASSSQGAIPGYGYTF. The CDR3 DNA reads TGTGCCAGCAGCTCACAGGGGGCGATCCCGGGCTATGGCTACACCTTC.

This clone was detected a few times. The V and J genes are TRBV6-1 and TRBJ1-1; D perhaps matches TRBD1 (5 bases). The germline V gene has CDR1 MNHNS and CDR2 SASEGT. There are 18 residues in the CDR3. V lost 2 bases to trimming and J lost 1 base, with 20 bases between them. Here the CDR3 DNA reads TGTGCCAGCAGTGAACGTCAGGTCCGGGGGGTAGAGAACACTGAAGCTTTCTTT. Its protein product is CASSERQVRGVENTEAFF.

The rearrangement uses TRBV15 and TRBJ1-4; possibly TRBD1 for D (5 bases). Deletions cut 1 base from V and 7 bases from J, with 10 bases between. Germline V gives CDR1 LNHNV, CDR2 YYDKDF (reference sequence). The CDR3 has 14 amino acids. The CDR3 loop is CATSRGATAEKLFF. CDR3 bases: TGTGCCACCAGCAGAGGGGCGACAGCTGAAAAACTGTTTTTT.

The chain combines TRBV7-9 with TRBJ2-1, with D maybe TRBD2 (7 bases). Germline loops: CDR1 SEHNR, CDR2 FQNEAQ (reference sequence). The CDR3 runs to 15 residues. The V end was cut by 5 bases, the J end by 4 bases, with 15 bases between. The CDR3 region is CASSPRGGRYNEQFF. Written as DNA, the CDR3 is TGTGCCAGCAGCCCGAGGGGGGGGCGATACAATGAGCAGTTCTTC. The whole variable domain, filled in from reference TRBV7-9 and TRBJ2-1, reads DTGVSQNPRHKITKRGQNVTFRCDPISEHNRLYWYRQTLGQGPEFLTYFQNEAQLEKSRLLSDRFSAERPKGSFSTLEIQRTEQGDSAMYLCASSPRGGRYNEQFFGPGTRLTVL.

This sequence joins TRBV2 and TRBJ1-5, with a weak D call TRBD1 (6 bases). V shed 5 bases and J shed 7 bases, with 12 bases lying between them. Germline-derived CDR1 and CDR2 are SNHLY and FYNNEI. This CDR3 comprises 13 residues. The CDR3 sequence: CASSTGKGQPQHF. In DNA form, the CDR3 reads TGTGCCAGCAGTACAGGGAAAGGCCAGCCCCAGCATTTT.

The chain uses TRBV9 and TRBJ2-3; a weak D match, TRBD2 (5 bases). This CDR3 spans 15 amino acids. The V end was cut by 0 bases, the J end by 4 bases, with 12 bases between. CDR1 and CDR2 (germline): SGDLS, YYNGEE. The CDR3 sequence is CASSVGTLAADTQYF. DNA for the CDR3: TGTGCCAGCAGCGTAGGGACCCTAGCAGCAGATACGCAGTATTTT.

The chain links TRBV27 to TRBJ2-1; tentatively, D is TRBD2 (6 bases). Trimming removed 5 bases at V and 0 bases at J, with 11 bases between. The V gene's germline CDR1 is MNHEY and CDR2 SMNVEV (reference sequence). The CDR3 totals 15 residues. CDR3 sequence (DNA): TGTGCCAGCAGTCGTCCTAGCGCCTCCTACAATGAGCAGTTCTTC. Its protein product is CASSRPSASYNEQFF.

This clone was recorded only once. CDR3 residues: CASRDRGPYEQYF. The CDR3 DNA sequence: TGTGCCAGCAGAGACAGGGGACCCTACGAGCAGTACTTC. V gene TRBV6-5 combines with J gene TRBJ2-7, with 8 bases fitting TRBD1. CDR1 and CDR2 from the germline V gene are MNHEY and SVGAGI. After removal of 6 bases from V and 2 bases from J, the junction contained 3 bases not matched to a gene. CDR3 length: 13 amino acids.

The chain uses TRBV14 and TRBJ2-5; D gene ambiguous. Germline V CDR1 and CDR2: SGHDN, FVKESK. CDR3 length: 15 residues. Trimming took off 4 bases at V and 4 bases at J, with 16 bases between the two ends. The CDR3 spells CASSPRPRSVETQYF. CDR3 coding DNA: TGTGCCAGCAGCCCCCGGCCCCGGAGCGTAGAGACCCAGTACTTC.

This clone appeared a single time. The chain joins TRBV27 to TRBJ2-7, with 9 bases aligning to TRBD2. The V and J ends lost 5 bases and 2 bases, in that order; junction bases with no gene match: 7. Germline CDR1 reads MNHEY; CDR2 reads SMNVEV (reference sequence). The length of the CDR3 is 15 residues. Written as DNA, the CDR3 is TGTGCCAGCAGTAGTGGACTAGCGCTGGCCTACGAGCAGTACTTC. Amino acids: CASSSGLALAYEQYF.

In its sample, this clone was seen a few times. The chain employs TRBV6-5 and TRBJ1-1; no clear D gene. Germline assignment: CDR1 MNHEY and CDR2 SVGAGI. V was trimmed by 5 bases and J by 5 bases, leaving 15 bases between them. CDR3 length equals 14 residues. This CDR3 is CASSPRPAGTEAFF. CDR3 coding DNA: TGTGCCAGCAGTCCAAGGCCGGCGGGGACTGAAGCTTTCTTT.

The chain combines TRBV10-3 with TRBJ1-4; 8 bases align to TRBD1. Trimming cost V 0 bases and J 9 bases; bases outside gene matches: 3. The V gene's germline CDR1 is ENHRY and CDR2 SYGVKD. The CDR3 has 14 amino acids. In DNA form, the CDR3 reads TGTGCCATCAGTGAGTCGGGACAGGCCCAAAAACTGTTTTTT. Translation: CAISESGQAQKLFF.

The V call is TRBV19, the J call TRBJ2-1; 7 nucleotides align to TRBD2. After removal of 3 bases from V and 6 bases from J, the junction contained 8 bases not matched to a gene. Germline assignment: CDR1 LNHDA and CDR2 SQIVND (reference sequence). This CDR3 comprises 15 residues. The CDR3 DNA is TGTGCCAGTAGTATTAGTCTAGCGGTGGGCAATGAGCAGTTCTTC. The encoded protein is CASSISLAVGNEQFF.

The V gene is TRBV18, the J gene TRBJ1-4; D unclear. The CDR3 is 14 residues long. The germline gives CDR1 KGHSH, CDR2 LQKENI. V lost 2 bases and J lost 0, with 4 bases in between. The CDR3 DNA is TGTGCCAGCTCACCAATAGCAACTAATGAAAAACTGTTTTTT. Protein product: CASSPIATNEKLFF. Full variable domain (remainder filled in from reference TRBV18 and TRBJ1-4): NAGVMQNPRHLVRRRGQEARLRCSPMKGHSHVYWYRQLPEEGLKFMVYLQKENIIDESGMPKERFSAEFPKEGPSILRIQQVVRGDSAAYFCASSPIATNEKLFFGSGTQLSVL.

Remarks on this clone: The junction departs from the called germline gene at one end, perhaps through a read error. V and J are TRBV7-7 and TRBJ2-5; the D is unclear. The CDR3 extends over 14 amino acids. Germline CDR1 reads SSHAT; CDR2 reads FNYEAQ (reference sequence). The CDR3 reads CASSLGTAKETQYF. The DNA of the CDR3 is TGTGCTAGCAGCTTAGGAACAGCCAAAGAGACCCAGTACTTC.

The CDR3 protein is CASRSDSLQETQYF. The CDR3 nucleotides read TGTGCCAGCAGATCGGACAGCTTACAAGAGACCCAGTACTTC. The chain has TRBV28 and TRBJ2-5; tentative D call: TRBD1 (6 bases). Trimming took 6 bases from V and 2 from J, leaving 13 bases between them. The CDR3 is 14 residues long. The V gene's germline CDR1 is MDHEN and CDR2 SYDVKM. The whole variable domain, filled in from reference TRBV28 and TRBJ2-5, reads DVKVTQSSRYLVKRTGEKVFLECVQDMDHENMFWYRQDPGLGLRLIYFSYDVKMKEKGDIPEGYSVSREKKERFSLILESASTNQTSMYLCASRSDSLQETQYFGPGTRLLVL.

This chain joins TRBV7-9 and TRBJ2-2; the D gene is possibly TRBD2 (6 bases). This CDR3 is built from 16 residues. Germline loops: CDR1 SEHNR, CDR2 FQNEAQ (reference sequence). V gave up 2 bases and J gave up 4 bases, with 14 bases separating them. The CDR3 protein is CASSLPGLRGTGELFF. The CDR3 region has the DNA TGTGCCAGCAGCTTACCAGGACTAAGGGGCACCGGGGAGCTGTTTTTT.

The rearrangement uses TRBV18 and TRBJ2-7; TRBD2 aligns across 11 bases. CDR3 size: 15 residues. Trimming took 4 bases from V and 3 from J; bases not matched to a gene: 5. CDR1 and CDR2 (germline): KGHSH, LQKENI. Written as DNA, the CDR3 is TGTGCCAGCTCACTCGAAGGGACTAGCGGCTACGAGCAGTACTTC. Translating gives CASSLEGTSGYEQYF.

CDR3 in amino acids: CAWSVSAGSNYGYTF. The DNA of the CDR3 is TGTGCCTGGAGTGTCTCAGCGGGATCTAACTATGGCTACACCTTC. This chain uses TRBV30 with TRBJ1-2; D uncertain. The CDR3 has 15 amino acids. CDR1 is GTSNPN and CDR2 is SVGIG in the germline V gene (reference sequence). V lost 0 bases and J 0 bases, leaving 11 bases between the germline ends.

This clone turned up a few times. The chain carries TRBV19 and TRBJ1-2; D may be TRBD1 (5 bases). CDR3 length: 14 amino acids. Trimming stripped 2 bases from V and 2 bases from J, with 9 bases between. Germline CDR1 reads LNHDA; CDR2 reads SQIVND (reference sequence). In DNA, the CDR3 is TGTGCCAGTAGTATACAGGGCACGAACTATGGCTACACCTTC. Translation gives CASSIQGTNYGYTF.

About this clone: Other DNA sequences of this sample code for an identical CDR3. The V gene is TRBV6-5, the J gene TRBJ1-3; no clear D. Germline CDR1 reads MNHEY; CDR2 reads SVGAGI. Trimming left V 0 bases short and J 0 bases short, with 9 bases between. The CDR3 contains 16 residues. CDR3 DNA sequence: TGTGCCAGCAGTTACTCTCGACTCTCCTCTGGAAACACCATATATTTT. It is translated as CASSYSRLSSGNTIYF.